The clone carrying this T cell receptor (beta chain) was found a few times. Its antigen is undetermined. The sample originates from a study of T cell repertoires in cytomegalovirus infection. On the study more broadly: A matching HLA type, together with CMV infection, was signaled by public TCR beta signatures.

TCRdb used MiXCR to reprocess the reads, holding one entry per CDR3 protein. In the table there are fewer than 550,000 distinct CDR3 sequences, approximately 17% of which are singletons. The length of the CDR3 is 15 residues. V lost 1 base to trimming and J lost 6 bases, with 13 bases between them. Germline V CDR1 and CDR2: SEHNR, FQNEAQ (reference sequence). Whole-study results and caveats: CMV-specific TCR beta clonotypes restricted by HLA-C were the ones dominating the ex vivo response. Cumulated frequencies of public TCR beta families served to identify carriers of CMV plus the relevant HLA.

The sequenced material came from CD8+ T cells from PBMCs. The sequence derives from a human donor in good health (CMV status not recorded). Some clones in this sample may be carry-over from other donors' samples. This rearrangement joins TRBV7-9 to TRBJ1-5; no firm D call. CDR3 DNA sequence: TGTGCCAGCAGCTTAGACTCCCTCAAGGGTCAGCCCCAGCATTTT. This sequence encodes CASSLDSLKGQPQHF.